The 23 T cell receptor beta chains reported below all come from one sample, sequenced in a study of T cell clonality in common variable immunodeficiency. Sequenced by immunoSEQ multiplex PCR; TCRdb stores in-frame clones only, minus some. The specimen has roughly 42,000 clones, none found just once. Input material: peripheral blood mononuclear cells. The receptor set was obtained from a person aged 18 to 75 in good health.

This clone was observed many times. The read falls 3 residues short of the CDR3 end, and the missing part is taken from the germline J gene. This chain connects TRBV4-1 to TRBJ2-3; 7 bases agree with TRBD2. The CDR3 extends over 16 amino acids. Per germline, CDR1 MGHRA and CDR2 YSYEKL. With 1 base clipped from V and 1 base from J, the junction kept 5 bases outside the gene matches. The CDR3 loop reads CASSQALGGGTDTQYF. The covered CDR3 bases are TGCGCCAGCAGCCAAGCCCTGGGGGGGGGCACAGATACG.

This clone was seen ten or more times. The CDR3 bases that were read are TGCGCCAGCAGTGAGTCTAGCGGGCCCTACGAG. It is translated as CASSESSGPYE. The whole CDR3 protein reads CASSESSGPYEQYF. The gene calls are TRBV10-1 and TRBJ2-7, with 7 bases identical to TRBD2. The read ends 3 residues shy of where the CDR3 ends; the end is completed using the germline J gene. Germline values: CDR1 WNHNN, CDR2 SYGVQD (reference sequence). The V and J ends lost 0 bases and 2 bases, in that order; junction bases with no gene match: 1. This CDR3 has 14 residues.

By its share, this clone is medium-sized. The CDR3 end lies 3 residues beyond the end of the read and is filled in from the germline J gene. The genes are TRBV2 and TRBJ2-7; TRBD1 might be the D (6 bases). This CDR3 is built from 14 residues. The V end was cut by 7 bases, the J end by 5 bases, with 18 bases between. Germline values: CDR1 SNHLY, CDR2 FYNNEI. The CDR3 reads CASTPLRGQNEQYF. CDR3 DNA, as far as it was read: TGTGCCAGCACCCCCTTAAGGGGACAAAACGAG.

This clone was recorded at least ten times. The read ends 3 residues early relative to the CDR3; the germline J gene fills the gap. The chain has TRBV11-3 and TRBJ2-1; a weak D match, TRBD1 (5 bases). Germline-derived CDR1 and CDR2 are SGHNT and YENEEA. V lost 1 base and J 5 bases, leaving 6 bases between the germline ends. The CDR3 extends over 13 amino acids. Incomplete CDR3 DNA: TGTGCCAGCAGCTTAGGACAGAACAATGAG. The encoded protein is CASSLGQNNE. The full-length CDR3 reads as CASSLGQNNEQFF.

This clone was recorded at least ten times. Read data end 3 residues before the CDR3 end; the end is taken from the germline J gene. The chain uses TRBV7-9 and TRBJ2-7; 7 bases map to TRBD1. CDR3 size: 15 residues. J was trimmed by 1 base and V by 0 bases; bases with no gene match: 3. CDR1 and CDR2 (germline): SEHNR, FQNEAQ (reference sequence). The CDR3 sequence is CASSLAGTDSYEQYF. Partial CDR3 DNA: TGTGCCAGCAGCTTAGCAGGGACAGATTCCTACGAG.

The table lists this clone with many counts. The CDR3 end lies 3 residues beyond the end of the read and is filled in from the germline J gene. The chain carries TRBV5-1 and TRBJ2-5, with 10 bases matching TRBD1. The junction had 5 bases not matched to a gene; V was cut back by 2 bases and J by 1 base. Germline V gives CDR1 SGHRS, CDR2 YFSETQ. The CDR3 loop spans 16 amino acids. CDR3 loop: CASSFRQGAFQETQYF. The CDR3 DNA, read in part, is TGCGCCAGCAGCTTCCGACAGGGGGCCTTCCAAGAGACC. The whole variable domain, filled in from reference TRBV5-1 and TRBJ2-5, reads KAGVTQTPRYLIKTRGQQVTLSCSPISGHRSVSWYQQTPGQGLQFLFEYFSETQRNKGNFPGRFSGRQFSNSRSEMNVSTLELGDSALYLCASSFRQGAFQETQYFGPGTRLLVL.

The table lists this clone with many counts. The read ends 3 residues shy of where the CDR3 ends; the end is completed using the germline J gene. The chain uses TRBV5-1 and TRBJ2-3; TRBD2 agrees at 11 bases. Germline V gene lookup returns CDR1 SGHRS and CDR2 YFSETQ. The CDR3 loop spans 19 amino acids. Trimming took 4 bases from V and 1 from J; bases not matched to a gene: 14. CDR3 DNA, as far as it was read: TGCGCCAGCAGCGTCACCACTAGCGGGAGCCTCTCTGGCACAGATACG. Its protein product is CASSVTTSGSLSGTDT. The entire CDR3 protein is CASSVTTSGSLSGTDTQYF. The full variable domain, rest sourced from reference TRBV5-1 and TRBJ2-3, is KAGVTQTPRYLIKTRGQQVTLSCSPISGHRSVSWYQQTPGQGLQFLFEYFSETQRNKGNFPGRFSGRQFSNSRSEMNVSTLELGDSALYLCASSVTTSGSLSGTDTQYFGPGTRLTVL.

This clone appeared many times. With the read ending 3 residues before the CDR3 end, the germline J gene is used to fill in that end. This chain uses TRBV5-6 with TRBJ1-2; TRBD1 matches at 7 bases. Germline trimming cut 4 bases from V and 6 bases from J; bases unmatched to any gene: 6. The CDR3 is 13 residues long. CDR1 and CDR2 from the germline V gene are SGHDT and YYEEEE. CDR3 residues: CASSRTGLDGYTF. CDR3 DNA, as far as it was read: TGTGCCAGCAGCCGGACAGGCCTGGATGGC.

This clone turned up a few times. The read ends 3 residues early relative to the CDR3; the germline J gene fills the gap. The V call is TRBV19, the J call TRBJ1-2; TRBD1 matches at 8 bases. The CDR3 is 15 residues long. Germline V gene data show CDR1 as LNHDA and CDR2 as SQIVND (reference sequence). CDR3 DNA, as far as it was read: TGTGCCAGTAGTATCGCAGGGGGCTCCTACAATGAC. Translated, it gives CASSIAGGSYND. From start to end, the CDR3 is CASSIAGGSYNDYTF. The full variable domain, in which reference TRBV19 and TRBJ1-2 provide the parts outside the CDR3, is DGGITQSPKYLFRKEGQNVTLSCEQNLNHDAMYWYRQDPGQGLRLIYYSQIVNDFQKGDIAEGYSVSREKKESFPLTVTSAQKNPTAFYLCASSIAGGSYNDYTFGSGTRLTVV.

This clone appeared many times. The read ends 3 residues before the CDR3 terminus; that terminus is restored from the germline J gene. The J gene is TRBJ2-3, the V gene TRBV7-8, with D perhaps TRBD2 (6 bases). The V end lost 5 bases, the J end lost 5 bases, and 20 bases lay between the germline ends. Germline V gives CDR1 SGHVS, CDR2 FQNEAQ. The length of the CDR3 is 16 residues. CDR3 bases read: TGTGCCAGCAGCCTCCCAGGAGGGCGGGAAGGAGATACG. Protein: CASSLPGGREGDT. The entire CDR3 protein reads CASSLPGGREGDTQYF.

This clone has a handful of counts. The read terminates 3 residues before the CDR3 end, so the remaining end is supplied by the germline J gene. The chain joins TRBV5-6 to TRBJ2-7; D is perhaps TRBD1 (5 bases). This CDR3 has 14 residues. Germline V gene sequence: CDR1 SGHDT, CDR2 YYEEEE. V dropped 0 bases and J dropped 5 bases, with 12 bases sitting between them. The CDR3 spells CASSLEIQGHEQYF. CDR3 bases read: TGTGCCAGCAGCTTGGAAATCCAGGGCCACGAG.

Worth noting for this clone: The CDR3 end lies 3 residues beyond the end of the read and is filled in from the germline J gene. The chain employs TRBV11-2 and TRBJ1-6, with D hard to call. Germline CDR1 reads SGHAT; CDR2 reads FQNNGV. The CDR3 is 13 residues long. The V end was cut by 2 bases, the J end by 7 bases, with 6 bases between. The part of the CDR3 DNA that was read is TGTGCCAGCAGCTTACAAGCGAATTCACCC. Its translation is CASSLQANSP. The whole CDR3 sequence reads CASSLQANSPLHF.

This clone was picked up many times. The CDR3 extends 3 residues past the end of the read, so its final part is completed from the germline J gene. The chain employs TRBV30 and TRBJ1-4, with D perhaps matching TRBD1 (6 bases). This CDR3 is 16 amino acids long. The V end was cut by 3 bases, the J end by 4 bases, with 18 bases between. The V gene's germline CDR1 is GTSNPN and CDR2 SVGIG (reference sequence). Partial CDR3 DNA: TGTGCCTGGAGCCCCCATCTCACAGGGAGTAATGAAAAA. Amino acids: CAWSPHLTGSNEK. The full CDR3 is CAWSPHLTGSNEKLFF.

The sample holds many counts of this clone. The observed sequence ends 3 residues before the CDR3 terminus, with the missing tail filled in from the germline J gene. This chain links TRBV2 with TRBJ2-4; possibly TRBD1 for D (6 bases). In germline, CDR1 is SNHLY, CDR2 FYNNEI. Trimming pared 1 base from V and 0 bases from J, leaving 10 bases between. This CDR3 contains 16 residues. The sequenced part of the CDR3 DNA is TGTGCCAGCAGTGAAGGGGCAGGGGTAGCCAAAAACATT. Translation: CASSEGAGVAKNI. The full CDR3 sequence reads CASSEGAGVAKNIQYF.

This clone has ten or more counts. CDR3 DNA (partial): TGTGCCAGCCTAGAGGATGGGACAGGGAGGATCAATGAG. As protein: CASLEDGTGRINE. The full CDR3 sequence reads CASLEDGTGRINEQFF. V gene TRBV2 combines with J gene TRBJ2-1; 9 nucleotides align to TRBD1. The CDR3 is cut off 3 residues early in the read; its end comes from the germline J gene. Losses at the gene ends were 8 bases for V and 6 bases for J; bases not matched to a gene: 14. CDR1 and CDR2 (germline): SNHLY, FYNNEI. The CDR3 runs 16 residues.

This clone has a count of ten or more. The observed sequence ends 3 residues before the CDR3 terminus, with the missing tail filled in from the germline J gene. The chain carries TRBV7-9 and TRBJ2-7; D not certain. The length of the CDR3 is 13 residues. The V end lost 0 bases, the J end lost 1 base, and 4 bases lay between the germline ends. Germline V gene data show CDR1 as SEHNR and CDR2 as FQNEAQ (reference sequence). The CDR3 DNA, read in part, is TGTGCCAGCAGCTTAGCCATTTCCTACGAG. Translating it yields CASSLAISYE. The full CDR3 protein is CASSLAISYEQYF. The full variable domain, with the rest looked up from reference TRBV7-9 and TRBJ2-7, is DTGVSQNPRHKITKRGQNVTFRCDPISEHNRLYWYRQTLGQGPEFLTYFQNEAQLEKSRLLSDRFSAERPKGSFSTLEIQRTEQGDSAMYLCASSLAISYEQYFGPGTRLTVT.

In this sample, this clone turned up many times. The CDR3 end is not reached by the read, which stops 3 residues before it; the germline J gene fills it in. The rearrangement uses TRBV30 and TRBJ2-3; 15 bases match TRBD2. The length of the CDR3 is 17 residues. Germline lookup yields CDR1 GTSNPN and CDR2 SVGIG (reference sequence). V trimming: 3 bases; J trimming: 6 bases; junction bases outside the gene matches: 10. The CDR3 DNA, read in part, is TGTGCCTGGAGCGTACCGGGACTAGCGGGAGGAACCGATACG. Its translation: CAWSVPGLAGGTDT. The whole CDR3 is CAWSVPGLAGGTDTQYF. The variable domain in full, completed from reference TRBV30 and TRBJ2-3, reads SQTIHQWPATLVQPVGSPLSLECTVEGTSNPNLYWYRQAAGRGLQLLFYSVGIGQISSEVPQNLSASRPQDRQFILSSKKLLLSDSGFYLCAWSVPGLAGGTDTQYFGPGTRLTVL.

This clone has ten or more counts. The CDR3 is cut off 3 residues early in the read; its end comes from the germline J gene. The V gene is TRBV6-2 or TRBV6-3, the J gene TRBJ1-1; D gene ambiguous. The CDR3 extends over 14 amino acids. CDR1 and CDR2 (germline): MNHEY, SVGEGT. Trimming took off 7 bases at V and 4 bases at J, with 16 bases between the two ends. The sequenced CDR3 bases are TGTGCCAGCAAAGTTTTCGGAGCGGGCACTGAA. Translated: CASKVFGAGTE. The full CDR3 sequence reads CASKVFGAGTEAFF.

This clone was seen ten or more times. The covered CDR3 bases are TGTGCCAGCAGCTTAGATACAGGGAACATT. Its translation is CASSLDTGNI. The CDR3 in full is CASSLDTGNIQYF. The rearrangement uses TRBV7-2 and TRBJ2-4; D possibly corresponds to TRBD1 (6 bases). From the germline J gene comes the end of the CDR3, since the read stops 3 residues before it. V lost 1 base, J lost 7 bases, and 8 bases lay in between. This CDR3 spans 13 amino acids. Germline CDR1 SGHTA, CDR2 FQGNSA. Variable domain in full (rest from reference TRBV7-2 and TRBJ2-4): GAGVSQSPSNKVTEKGKDVELRCDPISGHTALYWYRQSLGQGLEFLIYFQGNSAPDKSGLPSDRFSAERTGGSVSTLTIQRTQQEDSAVYLCASSLDTGNIQYFGAGTRLSVL.

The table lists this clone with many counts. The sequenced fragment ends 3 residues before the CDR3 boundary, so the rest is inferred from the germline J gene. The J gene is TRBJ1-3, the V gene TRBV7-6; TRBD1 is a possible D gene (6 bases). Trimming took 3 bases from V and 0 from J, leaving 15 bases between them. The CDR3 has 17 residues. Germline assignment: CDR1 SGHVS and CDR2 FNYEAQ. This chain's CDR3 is CASSLGQGSFSGNTIYF. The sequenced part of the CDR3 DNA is TGTGCCAGCAGCTTGGGACAAGGTTCCTTCTCTGGAAACACC.

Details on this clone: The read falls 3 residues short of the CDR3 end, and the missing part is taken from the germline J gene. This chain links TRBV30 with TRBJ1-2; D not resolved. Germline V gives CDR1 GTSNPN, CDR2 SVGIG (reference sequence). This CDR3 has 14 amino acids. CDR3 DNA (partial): TGTGCCTGGAGTGTTCCTACAGTAGGTTACGAC. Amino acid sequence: CAWSVPTVGYD. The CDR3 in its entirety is CAWSVPTVGYDYTF.

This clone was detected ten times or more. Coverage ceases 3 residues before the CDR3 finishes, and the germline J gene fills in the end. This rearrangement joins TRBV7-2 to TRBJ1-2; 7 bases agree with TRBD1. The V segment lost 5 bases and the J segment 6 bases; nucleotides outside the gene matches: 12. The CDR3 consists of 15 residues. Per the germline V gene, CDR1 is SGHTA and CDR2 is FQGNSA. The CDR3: CASSQTMTGTNGYTF. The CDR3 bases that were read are TGTGCCAGCAGCCAAACAATGACAGGGACGAATGGC.

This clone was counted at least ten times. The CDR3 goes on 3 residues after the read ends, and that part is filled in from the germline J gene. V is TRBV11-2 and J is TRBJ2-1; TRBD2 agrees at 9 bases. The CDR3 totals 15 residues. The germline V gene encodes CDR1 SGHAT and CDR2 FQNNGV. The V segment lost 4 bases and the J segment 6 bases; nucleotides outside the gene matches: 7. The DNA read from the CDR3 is TGTGCCAGCAGCTCGGGACTAGCAGTGCGCAATGAG. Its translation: CASSSGLAVRNE. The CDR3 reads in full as CASSSGLAVRNEQFF.